One and the same sample provided the 28 T cell receptor beta chains below, sequenced in a study of Ad26.COV2.S vaccination and SARS-CoV-2 variants. Sequencing was performed with immunoSEQ multiplex PCR; in TCRdb, only in-frame clones are kept and a portion is missing. Of about 680,000 clones in the sample, around 92% were seen once. The treatment was: roughly 18 received Ad26.COV2.S at low or high dose, single or two shots; 5 received placebo; per-sample allocation not given. At day 63 after the first vaccine or placebo injection, samples were drawn. The material was peripheral blood, obtained in a trial of Ad26.COV2.S vaccine versus placebo. Every receptor here comes from a person between 18 and 60 years old who received the Ad26.COV2.S COVID-19 vaccine or a placebo.

The CDR3 sequence: CASKQGIDTEAFF. The CDR3 nucleotides read TGTGCCAGTAAGCAGGGGATAGACACTGAAGCTTTCTTT. The chain combines TRBV10-3 with TRBJ1-1, with D possibly matching TRBD1 (6 bases). Germline V gene sequence: CDR1 ENHRY, CDR2 SYGVKD. This CDR3 is 13 amino acids long. The V end lost 10 bases, the J end lost 3 bases, and 15 bases lay between the germline ends.

This chain uses TRBV20-1 with TRBJ2-1; D might be TRBD2 (6 bases). Germline V gene lookup returns CDR1 DFQATT and CDR2 SNEGSKA (reference sequence). V was clipped by 3 bases and J by 5 bases, with 14 bases between them. The CDR3 contains 14 residues. CDR3 protein: CSASAAGPNNEQFF. The CDR3 DNA sequence: TGCAGTGCTAGTGCGGCGGGACCAAACAATGAGCAGTTCTTC.

The rearrangement uses TRBV6-5 and TRBJ1-1; possible D gene TRBD1, 6 bases. The V end was cut by 10 bases, the J end by 2 bases, with 11 bases between. The CDR3 runs 12 residues. Looked up from germline, CDR1 is MNHEY and CDR2 is SVGAGI. The CDR3, as DNA: TGTGCCACATCCGGGGGCAACACTGAAGCTTTCTTT. Amino acids: CATSGGNTEAFF.

The genes are TRBV6-2 or TRBV6-3 and TRBJ2-3, with no clear D. V was pared by 3 bases and J by 4 bases, with 11 bases between. The CDR3 runs 14 residues. Germline V gives CDR1 MNHEY, CDR2 SVGEGT. The CDR3 coding sequence is TGTGCCAGCAGTTATCCCAGTTCGCCAGATACGCAGTATTTT. Translating it yields CASSYPSSPDTQYF.

J is TRBJ1-4 and V is TRBV7-2, with D unresolved. This CDR3 comprises 15 residues. V lost 6 bases and J lost 0, with 11 bases in between. CDR1 is SGHTA, CDR2 FQGNSA, per germline. CDR3 in amino acids: CASSLTLATNEKLFF. CDR3 DNA: TGTGCCAGCAGTCTTACCCTTGCAACTAATGAAAAACTGTTTTTT. Together with reference TRBV7-2 and TRBJ1-4, the CDR3 gives the full variable domain: GAGVSQSPSNKVTEKGKDVELRCDPISGHTALYWYRQSLGQGLEFLIYFQGNSAPDKSGLPSDRFSAERTGGSVSTLTIQRTQQEDSAVYLCASSLTLATNEKLFFGSGTQLSVL.

The chain is built from TRBV30 and TRBJ1-2; D uncertain. Trimming removed 0 bases at V and 8 bases at J, with 10 bases between. This CDR3 region has 12 residues. Germline-derived CDR1 and CDR2 are GTSNPN and SVGIG (reference sequence). The CDR3 region has the DNA TGTGCCTGGAGTGTATCCGGGCCCGGCTACACCTTC. Amino acid sequence: CAWSVSGPGYTF.

The chain joins TRBV3-1 (or the pseudogene TRBV3-2) to TRBJ2-7; 7 positions agree with TRBD1. V was clipped by 1 base and J by 0 bases; unmatched bases: 3. CDR1 and CDR2 from the germline V gene are LGHDT and YNNKEL (reference sequence). The CDR3 length is 15 residues. The DNA of the CDR3 is TGTGCCAGCAGCCAAGGGACAGGCCGCTCCTACGAGCAGTACTTC. It is translated as CASSQGTGRSYEQYF.

The chain has TRBV6-2 or TRBV6-3 and TRBJ1-2, with D tentatively TRBD1 (5 bases). Germline V lookup: CDR1 MNHEY, CDR2 SVGEGT. Trimming cost V 5 bases and J 4 bases, with 17 bases left between them. This CDR3 contains 15 residues. CDR3 nucleotides: TGTGCCAGCAGTCTCCCAGGGACCCGTCTCTATGGCTACACCTTC. This encodes CASSLPGTRLYGYTF.

This chain connects TRBV5-1 to TRBJ1-2, with D hard to call. This CDR3 has 13 residues. Germline-derived CDR1 and CDR2 are SGHRS and YFSETQ. Trimming cost V 4 bases and J 4 bases, with 11 bases left between them. CDR3 DNA sequence: TGCGCCAGCAGCACCCTTGTCGGCTATGGCTACACCTTC. It yields the protein CASSTLVGYGYTF.

The V and J genes are TRBV2 and TRBJ2-2; TRBD2 might be the D (6 bases). The CDR3 has 12 residues. Trimming cost V 7 bases and J 10 bases, with 13 bases left between them. Germline V CDR1 and CDR2: SNHLY, FYNNEI. CDR3 in amino acids: CASTQTRAELFF. The DNA of the CDR3 is TGTGCCAGCACCCAGACTAGGGCGGAGCTGTTTTTT.

The V call is TRBV7-6, the J call TRBJ2-6; D is undetermined. The CDR3 is made up of 17 amino acids. Trimming removed 3 bases from V and 0 bases from J, with 12 bases in between. Germline V gene lookup returns CDR1 SGHVS and CDR2 FNYEAQ. The CDR3 DNA reads TGTGCCAGCAGCTTGAGAACGGTTAGCTCTGGGGCCAACGTCCTGACTTTC. Translation: CASSLRTVSSGANVLTF.

In the case of this clone: The sample holds other DNA sequences that translate to the same CDR3. This chain joins TRBV6-2 or TRBV6-3 and TRBJ2-7, with D uncertain. V lost 4 bases and J lost 3, with 4 bases in between. CDR1 and CDR2 from the germline V gene are MNHEY and SVGEGT. The CDR3 sequence is 11 residues long. CDR3 nucleotide sequence: TGTGCCAGCAGTTTCAGCTACGAGCAGTACTTC. Translated: CASSFSYEQYF.

This rearrangement joins TRBV7-8 to TRBJ2-7; 11 bases agree with TRBD2. This CDR3 contains 16 residues. Germline V gene sequence: CDR1 SGHVS, CDR2 FQNEAQ. J lost 7 bases, V lost 6 bases, and 14 bases had no gene match. The CDR3 sequence is CASSWGFLAGGGEQYF. CDR3 sequence (DNA): TGTGCCAGCAGTTGGGGGTTTCTAGCGGGAGGTGGGGAGCAGTACTTC.

The rearrangement links TRBV5-1 to TRBJ2-5; TRBD1 matches 11 bases. Per the germline V gene, CDR1 is SGHRS and CDR2 is YFSETQ. The trim removed 2 bases at V and 3 bases at J, leaving 9 bases unmatched. CDR3 length equals 17 residues. CDR3 loop: CASSLRPTGQGEETQYF. CDR3 bases: TGCGCCAGCAGCTTACGACCCACGGGACAGGGGGAAGAGACCCAGTACTTC. The entire variable domain, with the rest obtained from reference TRBV5-1 and TRBJ2-5, is as follows: KAGVTQTPRYLIKTRGQQVTLSCSPISGHRSVSWYQQTPGQGLQFLFEYFSETQRNKGNFPGRFSGRQFSNSRSEMNVSTLELGDSALYLCASSLRPTGQGEETQYFGPGTRLLVL.

The J gene is TRBJ1-1, the V gene TRBV14; TRBD1 might be the D (6 bases). Germline V lookup: CDR1 SGHDN, CDR2 FVKESK. The CDR3 has 16 amino acids. The V end was cut by 5 bases, the J end by 2 bases, with 18 bases between. The chain's CDR3 is CASSIQGGVSNTEAFF. The CDR3 nucleotides are TGTGCCAGCAGCATACAGGGAGGGGTCAGTAACACTGAAGCTTTCTTT.

The genes are TRBV10-1 and TRBJ2-7; a weak D match, TRBD2 (6 bases). This CDR3 spans 15 amino acids. The V end was cut by 6 bases, the J end by 6 bases, with 21 bases between. In germline, CDR1 is WNHNN, CDR2 SYGVQD (reference sequence). The CDR3 DNA reads as TGCGCCAGCAGCCTCCATAGCGGAAGTCGGCCCGAGCAGTACTTC. This gives the protein CASSLHSGSRPEQYF.

The chain has TRBV7-9 and TRBJ2-3, with D unresolved. This CDR3 has 15 residues. The germline V gene has CDR1 SEHNR and CDR2 FQNEAQ (reference sequence). The ends were cut back, 1 base at V and 0 bases at J, with 8 bases in the middle. CDR3 nucleotides: TGTGCCAGCAGCTTAGTTGTGCTCAGCACAGATACGCAGTATTTT. This codes for CASSLVVLSTDTQYF.

The V call is TRBV5-1, the J call TRBJ1-4, with TRBD1 matching over 7 bases. CDR1 is SGHRS, CDR2 YFSETQ, per germline. V lost 5 bases, J lost 4 bases, and 2 bases stayed unmatched. CDR3 length: 13 amino acids. CDR3 amino acids: CASRGQNNEKLFF. CDR3 DNA sequence: TGCGCCAGCAGGGGACAGAATAATGAAAAACTGTTTTTT.

This chain connects TRBV4-2 to TRBJ2-2; 8 bases fit TRBD1. V lost 4 bases to trimming and J lost 6 bases; unmatched junction nucleotides: 10. This CDR3 contains 16 residues. Germline values: CDR1 LGHNA, CDR2 YNFKEQ. CDR3 coding DNA: TGTGCCAGCAGCCTGACTGGGACAGGCCACGCCGGGGAGCTGTTTTTT. Amino acid sequence: CASSLTGTGHAGELFF.

The chain carries TRBV19 and TRBJ1-5, with 7 bases lining up with TRBD1. The J segment lost 0 bases and the V segment lost 7 bases, leaving 6 bases of the junction unmatched. Per the germline V gene, CDR1 is LNHDA and CDR2 is SQIVND (reference sequence). The CDR3 length is 15 residues. CDR3 sequence reads: CASNQGGHSNQPQHF. The CDR3 region has the DNA TGTGCCAGTAATCAGGGGGGACATAGCAATCAGCCCCAGCATTTT.

This sequence joins TRBV30 and TRBJ1-1; D is uncertain. Germline CDR1 and CDR2: GTSNPN and SVGIG (reference sequence). The CDR3 covers 12 residues. The V end was cut by 8 bases, the J end by 4 bases, with 14 bases between. The CDR3 sequence: CAGDGGGTEAFF. For the CDR3, the DNA is TGTGCCGGGGATGGTGGCGGCACTGAAGCTTTCTTT.

The rearrangement uses TRBV7-8 and TRBJ2-3; D is unresolved. The CDR3 extends over 15 amino acids. V dropped 5 bases and J dropped 6 bases, with 18 bases sitting between them. The germline V gene encodes CDR1 SGHVS and CDR2 FQNEAQ. Here the CDR3 reads CASSPHTLILDTQYF. CDR3 DNA: TGTGCCAGCAGCCCCCACACCCTAATTTTGGATACGCAGTATTTT.

This chain connects TRBV6-2 or TRBV6-3 to TRBJ2-1; 7 nucleotides line up with TRBD2. With 0 bases clipped from V and 2 bases from J, the junction kept 10 bases outside the gene matches. The CDR3 runs to 18 residues. CDR1 MNHEY and CDR2 SVGEGT come from the germline V gene. CDR3 loop: CASSYSTGSGAAYNEQFF. CDR3 DNA: TGTGCCAGCAGTTACTCGACGGGGAGCGGGGCAGCCTACAATGAGCAGTTCTTC.

The V and J genes are TRBV5-4 and TRBJ1-6; no clear D. This CDR3 is 14 amino acids long. The V end lost 1 base, the J end lost 4 bases, and 6 bases lay between the germline ends. Germline CDR1 and CDR2: SGHNT and YYREEE (reference sequence). CDR3 sequence reads: CASSLTVYNSPLHF. In nucleotides, the CDR3 is TGTGCCAGCAGCTTGACGGTTTATAATTCACCCCTCCACTTT.

This chain links TRBV7-2 with TRBJ2-1, with D possibly being TRBD1 (5 bases). The CDR3 totals 15 residues. Trimming cost V 0 bases and J 1 base, with 7 bases left between them. In germline, CDR1 is SGHTA, CDR2 FQGNSA. The CDR3 loop reads CASSLARASYNEQFF. In DNA, the CDR3 is TGTGCCAGCAGCTTAGCCAGGGCATCCTACAATGAGCAGTTCTTC.

The chain employs TRBV30 and TRBJ2-2; D call uncertain. Germline-derived CDR1 and CDR2 are GTSNPN and SVGIG (reference sequence). The CDR3 runs to 15 residues. Trimming removed 0 bases at V and 1 base at J, with 9 bases between. As DNA, the CDR3 is TGTGCCTGGAGTGTTTCCAGGCTGAACACCGGGGAGCTGTTTTTT. Its translation: CAWSVSRLNTGELFF.

The CDR3 protein is CASSRDRGRYEQYF. The CDR3 DNA reads as TGTGCCAGCAGCCGGGACAGGGGAAGGTACGAGCAGTACTTC. This sequence joins TRBV14 and TRBJ2-7; 10 nucleotides match TRBD1. With 4 bases clipped from V and 4 bases from J, the junction kept 4 bases outside the gene matches. CDR1 SGHDN and CDR2 FVKESK come from the germline V gene. The CDR3 is 14 amino acids.

This clone was detected only a few times. V and J are TRBV27 and TRBJ1-1, with 8 bases fitting TRBD1. CDR3 length: 16 residues. The V segment lost 5 bases and the J segment 4 bases; nucleotides outside the gene matches: 12. Germline CDR1 is MNHEY and CDR2 is SMNVEV (reference sequence). The CDR3 loop reads CASSPWQGQVVTEAFF. The DNA for the CDR3 is TGTGCCAGCAGTCCCTGGCAGGGACAGGTTGTCACTGAAGCTTTCTTT.